The next 17 T cell receptor beta chains were all read from a single sample in a study of human T cells and chemical hapten exposure. Each CDR3 protein gets one entry after TCRdb re-called the RACE reads with MiXCR. Seen here are tens of thousands of distinct CDR3 sequences, approximately 12% observed once, and the top ten hold roughly 4%. The time point here: patch test 1, 2 weeks after DPC sensitization. Treatment given: therapeutic diphenylcyclopropenone sensitization with weekly scalp DPC. Sequences were derived from whole blood, sampled in connection with sensitization to the hapten diphenylcyclopropenone (DPC). The receptors were sampled from a woman aged 55-69 years with alopecia areata. Some clones in this sample may be carry-over from other donors' samples.

This clonotype was seen ten or more times. This chain joins TRBV2 and TRBJ2-1; D not certain. The CDR3 has 13 amino acids. The germline V gene encodes CDR1 SNHLY and CDR2 FYNNEI. V was shortened by 6 bases and J by 9 bases, with 15 bases between the two germline ends. In DNA, the CDR3 is TGTGCCAGCAGCTCCCACAGAGGCAGTGAGCAGTTCTTC. This codes for CASSSHRGSEQFF.

The chain employs TRBV20-1 and TRBJ2-2; TRBD2 is a possible D gene (6 bases). The length of the CDR3 is 16 residues. The germline V and J ends were trimmed by 0 bases and 0 bases, with 11 bases remaining between them. Germline CDR1 and CDR2: DFQATT and SNEGSKA (reference sequence). This CDR3 is CSARDGRGANTGELFF. In nucleotides, the CDR3 is TGCAGTGCTAGAGATGGGCGGGGTGCGAACACCGGGGAGCTGTTTTTT.

This clonotype was counted many times. V gene TRBV7-9 combines with J gene TRBJ1-1; D unclear. The CDR3 covers 17 residues. The germline V and J ends were trimmed by 5 bases and 6 bases, with 25 bases remaining between them. Germline V gene data show CDR1 as SEHNR and CDR2 as FQNEAQ (reference sequence). CDR3 bases: TGTGCCAGCAGCCCGCGTCTCGCCATGACTACAGTGGCTGAAGCTTTCTTT. It specifies CASSPRLAMTTVAEAFF.

This clonotype was seen at least ten times. CDR3 DNA sequence: TGTGCCAGCGGGGTCAGGAGCTCCTACAATGAGCAGTTCTTC. It specifies CASGVRSSYNEQFF. V and J are TRBV2 and TRBJ2-1, with no clear D. V dropped 8 bases and J dropped 0 bases, with 11 bases sitting between them. Germline CDR1 SNHLY, CDR2 FYNNEI. The CDR3 is 14 residues long. Filled out from reference TRBV2 and TRBJ2-1, the complete variable domain reads EPEVTQTPSHQVTQMGQEVILRCVPISNHLYFYWYRQILGQKVEFLVSFYNNEISEKSEIFDDQFSVERPDGSNFTLKIRSTKLEDSAMYFCASGVRSSYNEQFFGPGTRLTVL.

This clonotype was detected a few times. The chain combines TRBV27 with TRBJ2-1, with a possible D match to TRBD2 (5 bases). The CDR3 totals 17 residues. Germline V CDR1 and CDR2: MNHEY, SMNVEV (reference sequence). The V and J ends lost 2 bases and 3 bases respectively, with 17 bases between them. The CDR3 DNA follows: TGTGCCAGCAGTTTAGCACAGCGGTTCCGGGACTACAATGAGCAGTTCTTC. Encoded protein: CASSLAQRFRDYNEQFF.

This clonotype was observed at least ten times. V and J are TRBV3-1 and TRBJ2-3; TRBD1 aligns across 7 bases. V shed 6 bases and J 2 bases; nucleotides not matched to a gene: 11. This CDR3 has 16 residues. The V gene's germline CDR1 is LGHDT and CDR2 YNNKEL (reference sequence). DNA for the CDR3: TGTGCCAGCAGACAACGAGGGACAGAGTTCACAGATACGCAGTATTTT. As protein: CASRQRGTEFTDTQYF.

This clonotype was observed a handful of times. V is TRBV18 and J is TRBJ1-5; D may be TRBD1 (5 bases). This CDR3 spans 14 amino acids. CDR1 is KGHSH and CDR2 is LQKENI in the germline V gene. V was pared by 1 base and J by 3 bases, with 7 bases between. The CDR3 DNA is TGTGCCAGCTCACCACGGGACGACAATCAGCCCCAGCATTTT. As protein: CASSPRDDNQPQHF. The full variable domain, its missing parts supplied by reference TRBV18 and TRBJ1-5, is NAGVMQNPRHLVRRRGQEARLRCSPMKGHSHVYWYRQLPEEGLKFMVYLQKENIIDESGMPKERFSAEFPKEGPSILRIQQVVRGDSAAYFCASSPRDDNQPQHFGDGTRLSIL.

This clonotype occurred a few times. This chain uses TRBV6-1 with TRBJ1-5; D is unresolved. CDR3 length equals 15 residues. V gave up 3 bases and J gave up 0 bases, with 9 bases separating them. Germline CDR1 MNHNS, CDR2 SASEGT. CDR3 DNA: TGTGCCAGCAGTGAGCAGCTCAATAGCAATCAGCCCCAGCATTTT. It specifies CASSEQLNSNQPQHF.

This clonotype has only a few counts. The genes are TRBV20-1 and TRBJ2-3; D possibly corresponds to TRBD2 (6 bases). This CDR3 has 14 amino acids. Germline values: CDR1 DFQATT, CDR2 SNEGSKA (reference sequence). Trimming removed 3 bases at V and 1 base at J, with 11 bases between. CDR3 protein: CSASEGGGTDTQYF. The CDR3 region has the DNA TGCAGTGCTAGCGAGGGAGGCGGCACAGATACGCAGTATTTT.

This clonotype was recorded many times. In DNA form, the CDR3 reads TGCGCCAGCAGCCTAACTACAGGGGGCCATGAGCAGTTCTTC. Protein: CASSLTTGGHEQFF. J is TRBJ2-1 and V is TRBV5-1; 9 nucleotides line up with TRBD1. With 4 bases clipped from V and 8 bases from J, the junction kept 7 bases outside the gene matches. Germline V gene sequence: CDR1 SGHRS, CDR2 YFSETQ. The CDR3 has 14 residues.

The chain combines TRBV20-1 with TRBJ2-5; 10 bases line up with TRBD2. The V gene's germline CDR1 is DFQATT and CDR2 SNEGSKA (reference sequence). This CDR3 contains 13 residues. V was clipped by 6 bases and J by 0 bases; unmatched bases: 1. In DNA form, the CDR3 reads TGCAGTGCGCTAGCGGGGGACCAAGAGACCCAGTACTTC. Its translation is CSALAGDQETQYF.

The table lists this clonotype with a few counts. The chain links TRBV6-5 to TRBJ1-1; no reliable D call. Germline V gene lookup returns CDR1 MNHEY and CDR2 SVGAGI. The CDR3 is 12 amino acids. V gave up 6 bases and J gave up 4 bases, with 9 bases separating them. The CDR3 is CASREGFTEAFF. CDR3 nucleotide sequence: TGTGCCAGCAGAGAAGGGTTCACTGAAGCTTTCTTT.

CDR3: CASSPLAGGPSYEQYF. CDR3 coding DNA: TGTGCCAGCTCACCATTAGCGGGGGGGCCGTCCTACGAGCAGTACTTC. The rearrangement joins TRBV18 to TRBJ2-7, with 11 nucleotides matching TRBD2. Unmatched junction bases numbered 4, after V lost 2 bases and J lost 1 base. Looked up from germline, CDR1 is KGHSH and CDR2 is LQKENI. This CDR3 comprises 16 residues.

This clonotype was seen at least ten times. V gene TRBV5-5 combines with J gene TRBJ2-3, with unresolved D. The V gene lost 5 bases and the J gene lost 0 bases, with 10 bases spanning the gap. The CDR3 contains 14 residues. The V gene's germline CDR1 is SGHKS and CDR2 YYEKEE (reference sequence). CDR3 DNA sequence: TGTGCCAGCAGGGACGGACGAAGCACAGATACGCAGTATTTT. As protein: CASRDGRSTDTQYF. Full variable domain (remainder filled in from reference TRBV5-5 and TRBJ2-3): DAGVTQSPTHLIKTRGQQVTLRCSPISGHKSVSWYQQVLGQGPQFIFQYYEKEERGRGNFPDRFSARQFPNYSSELNVNALLLGDSALYLCASRDGRSTDTQYFGPGTRLTVL.

This clonotype has ten or more counts. This chain links TRBV5-1 with TRBJ2-5; D perhaps matches TRBD1 (6 bases). The germline V and J ends were trimmed by 0 bases and 5 bases, with 11 bases remaining between them. There are 14 residues in the CDR3. Germline V gene sequence: CDR1 SGHRS, CDR2 YFSETQ. The CDR3: CASSLGTASETQYF. CDR3 DNA sequence: TGCGCCAGCAGCTTGGGGACAGCCTCGGAGACCCAGTACTTC. The whole variable domain, remainder taken from reference TRBV5-1 and TRBJ2-5, is KAGVTQTPRYLIKTRGQQVTLSCSPISGHRSVSWYQQTPGQGLQFLFEYFSETQRNKGNFPGRFSGRQFSNSRSEMNVSTLELGDSALYLCASSLGTASETQYFGPGTRLLVL.

This rearrangement joins TRBV12-2 to TRBJ2-3; the table's TRBD2 call for D was not verified on the DNA. TRBV12-2 is tagged as a pseudogene. The CDR3 covers 20 residues. CDR3 region: CASRLVIAGQVGSSTDTQYF. Written as DNA, the CDR3 is TGTGCAAGTCGCTTGGTAATAGCGGGGCAAGTGGGATCTAGCACAGATACGCAGTATTTT.

This clonotype was seen more than once but under ten times. The chain uses TRBV7-9 and TRBJ1-1; TRBD1 might be the D (6 bases). The V end was cut by 3 bases, the J end by 11 bases, with 19 bases between. The germline CDR1 and CDR2 sequences are SEHNR and FQNEAQ (reference sequence). This CDR3 region has 14 residues. The CDR3 DNA reads as TGTGCCAGCAGCTTCGGGGGCCCGGAAGGACCGGCTTTCTTT. This codes for CASSFGGPEGPAFF.